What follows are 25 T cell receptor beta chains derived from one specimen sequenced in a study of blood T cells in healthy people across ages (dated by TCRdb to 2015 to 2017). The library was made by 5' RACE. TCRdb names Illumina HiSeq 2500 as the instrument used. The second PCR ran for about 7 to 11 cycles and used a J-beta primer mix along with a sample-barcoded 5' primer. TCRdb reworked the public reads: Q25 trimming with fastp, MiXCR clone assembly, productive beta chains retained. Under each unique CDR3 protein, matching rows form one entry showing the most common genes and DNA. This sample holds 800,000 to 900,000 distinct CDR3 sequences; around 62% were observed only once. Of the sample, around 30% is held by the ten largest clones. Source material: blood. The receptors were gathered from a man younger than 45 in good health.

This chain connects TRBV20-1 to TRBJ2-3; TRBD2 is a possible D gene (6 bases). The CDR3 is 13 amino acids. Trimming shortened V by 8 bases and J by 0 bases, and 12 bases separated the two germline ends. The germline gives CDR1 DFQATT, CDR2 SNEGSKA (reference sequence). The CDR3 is CSSPGLSTDTQYF. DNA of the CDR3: TGCAGTTCCCCCGGACTAAGCACAGATACGCAGTATTTT.

The CDR3 reads CASSSLYYNEQFF. The CDR3 DNA is TGTGCCAGCAGTTCCCTATATTACAATGAGCAGTTCTTC. The V and J genes are TRBV28 and TRBJ2-7; D is unclear. The better agreement between TRBJ2-1 and the DNA end casts doubt on the J call. This CDR3 contains 13 residues. The germline V gene encodes CDR1 MDHEN and CDR2 SYDVKM.

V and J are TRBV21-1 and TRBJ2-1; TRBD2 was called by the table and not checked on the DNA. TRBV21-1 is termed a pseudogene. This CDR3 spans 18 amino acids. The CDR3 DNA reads TGTGCCAGCATCCCAGGGGTTAGCGGGGGGGCAAATCGCGGTGAGCAGTTCTTC. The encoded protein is CASIPGVSGGANRGEQFF.

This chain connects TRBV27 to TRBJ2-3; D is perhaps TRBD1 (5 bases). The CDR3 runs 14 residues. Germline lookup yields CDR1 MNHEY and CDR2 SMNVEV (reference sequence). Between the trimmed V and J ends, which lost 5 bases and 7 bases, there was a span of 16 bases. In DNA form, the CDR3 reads TGTGCCAGCAGTAGCCTAGGGGATCCTTATACGCAGTATTTT. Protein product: CASSSLGDPYTQYF.

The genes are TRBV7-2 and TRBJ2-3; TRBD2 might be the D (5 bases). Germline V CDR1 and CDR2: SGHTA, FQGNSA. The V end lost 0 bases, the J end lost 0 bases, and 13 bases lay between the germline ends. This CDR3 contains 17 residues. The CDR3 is CASSLAAGRTSTDTQYF. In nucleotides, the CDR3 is TGTGCCAGCAGCTTAGCAGCTGGCAGGACTAGCACAGATACGCAGTATTTT.

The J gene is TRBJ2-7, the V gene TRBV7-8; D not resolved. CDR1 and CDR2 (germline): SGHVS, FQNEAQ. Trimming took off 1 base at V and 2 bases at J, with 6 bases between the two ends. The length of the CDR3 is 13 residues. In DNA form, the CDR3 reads TGTGCCAGCAGCTTAGACTGCCCCTACGAGCAGTACTTC. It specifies CASSLDCPYEQYF. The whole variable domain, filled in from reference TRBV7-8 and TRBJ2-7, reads GAGVSQSPRYKVAKRGQDVALRCDPISGHVSLFWYQQALGQGPEFLTYFQNEAQLDKSGLPSDRFFAERPEGSVSTLKIQRTQQEDSAVYLCASSLDCPYEQYFGPGTRLTVT.

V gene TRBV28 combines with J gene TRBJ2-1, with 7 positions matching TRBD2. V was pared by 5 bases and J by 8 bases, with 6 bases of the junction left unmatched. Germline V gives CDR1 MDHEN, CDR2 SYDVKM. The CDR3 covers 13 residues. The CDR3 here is CASSNSGGYEQFF. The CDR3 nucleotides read TGTGCCAGCAGTAACTCGGGGGGTTATGAGCAGTTCTTC. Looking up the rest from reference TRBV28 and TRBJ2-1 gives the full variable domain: DVKVTQSSRYLVKRTGEKVFLECVQDMDHENMFWYRQDPGLGLRLIYFSYDVKMKEKGDIPEGYSVSREKKERFSLILESASTNQTSMYLCASSNSGGYEQFFGPGTRLTVL.

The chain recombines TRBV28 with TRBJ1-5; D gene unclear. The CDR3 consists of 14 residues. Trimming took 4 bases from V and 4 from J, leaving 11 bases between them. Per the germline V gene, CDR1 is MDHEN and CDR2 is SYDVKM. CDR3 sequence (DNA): TGTGCCAGCAGTTGGGTGGGTTGGAATCAGCCCCAGCATTTT. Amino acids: CASSWVGWNQPQHF. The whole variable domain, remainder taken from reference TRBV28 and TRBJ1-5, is DVKVTQSSRYLVKRTGEKVFLECVQDMDHENMFWYRQDPGLGLRLIYFSYDVKMKEKGDIPEGYSVSREKKERFSLILESASTNQTSMYLCASSWVGWNQPQHFGDGTRLSIL.

CDR3 in DNA: TGCAGTGCCAATAACGGACAGGGGGCGGACAATGAGCAGTTCTTC. Protein: CSANNGQGADNEQFF. The chain links TRBV20-1 to TRBJ2-1; 11 bases align to TRBD1. The CDR3 is 15 amino acids. Trimming removed 6 bases from V and 5 bases from J; junction bases left unmatched: 9. Germline V CDR1 and CDR2: DFQATT, SNEGSKA (reference sequence).

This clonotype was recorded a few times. In DNA form, the CDR3 reads TGTGCCAGCAGCGTAACAAGGGCCTCCTACGAGCAGTACTTC. Translating gives CASSVTRASYEQYF. The rearrangement uses TRBV9 and TRBJ2-7; unclear D gene. V lost 1 base to trimming and J lost 0 bases, with 8 bases between them. This CDR3 contains 14 residues. Germline loops: CDR1 SGDLS, CDR2 YYNGEE. Drawing the rest from reference TRBV9 and TRBJ2-7, the complete variable domain is DSGVTQTPKHLITATGQRVTLRCSPRSGDLSVYWYQQSLDQGLQFLIQYYNGEERAKGNILERFSAQQFPDLHSELNLSSLELGDSALYFCASSVTRASYEQYFGPGTRLTVT.

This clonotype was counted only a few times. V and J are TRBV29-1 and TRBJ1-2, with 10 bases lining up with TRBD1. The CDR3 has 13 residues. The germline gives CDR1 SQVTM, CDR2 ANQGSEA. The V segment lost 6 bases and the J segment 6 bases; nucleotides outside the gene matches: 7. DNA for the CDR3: TGCAGCGTCCTTCCCGGGACAGGGGATGGCTACACCTTC. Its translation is CSVLPGTGDGYTF. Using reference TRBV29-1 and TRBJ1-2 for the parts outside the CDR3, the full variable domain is SAVISQKPSRDICQRGTSLTIQCQVDSQVTMMFWYRQQPGQSLTLIATANQGSEATYESGFVIDKFPISRPNLTFSTLTVSNMSPEDSSIYLCSVLPGTGDGYTFGSGTRLTVV.

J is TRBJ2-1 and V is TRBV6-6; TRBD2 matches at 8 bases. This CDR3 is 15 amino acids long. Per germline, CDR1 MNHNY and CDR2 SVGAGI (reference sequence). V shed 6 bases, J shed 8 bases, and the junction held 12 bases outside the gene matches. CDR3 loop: CASRPQGRGEDEQFF. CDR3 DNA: TGTGCCAGCAGGCCCCAGGGGCGGGGGGAGGATGAGCAGTTCTTC.

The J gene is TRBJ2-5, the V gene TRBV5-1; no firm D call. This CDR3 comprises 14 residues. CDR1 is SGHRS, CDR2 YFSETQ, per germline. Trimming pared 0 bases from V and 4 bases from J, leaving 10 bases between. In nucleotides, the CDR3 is TGCGCCAGCAGCTTGGACTCTACCCCAGAGACCCAGTACTTC. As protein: CASSLDSTPETQYF.

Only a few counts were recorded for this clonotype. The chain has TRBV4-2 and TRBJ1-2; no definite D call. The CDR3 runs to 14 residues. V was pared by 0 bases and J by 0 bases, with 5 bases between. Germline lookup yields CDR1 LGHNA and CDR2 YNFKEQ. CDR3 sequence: CASSQDLTNYGYTF. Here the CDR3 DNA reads TGTGCCAGCAGCCAAGATCTTACTAACTATGGCTACACCTTC.

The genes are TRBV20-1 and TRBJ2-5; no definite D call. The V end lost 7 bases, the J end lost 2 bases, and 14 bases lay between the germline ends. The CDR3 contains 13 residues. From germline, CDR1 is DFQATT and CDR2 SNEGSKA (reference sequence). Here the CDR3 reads CSVNRAEQETQYF. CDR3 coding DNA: TGCAGTGTGAATAGGGCTGAACAAGAGACCCAGTACTTC.

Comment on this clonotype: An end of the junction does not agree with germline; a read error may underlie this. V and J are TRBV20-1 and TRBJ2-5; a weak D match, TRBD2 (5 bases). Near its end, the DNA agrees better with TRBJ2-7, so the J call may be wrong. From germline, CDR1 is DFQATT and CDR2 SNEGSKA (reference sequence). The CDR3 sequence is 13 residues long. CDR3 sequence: CSARDGTRGEQYF. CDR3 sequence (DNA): TGCAGCGCTAGAGATGGAACTAGAGGCGAGCAGTACTTC.

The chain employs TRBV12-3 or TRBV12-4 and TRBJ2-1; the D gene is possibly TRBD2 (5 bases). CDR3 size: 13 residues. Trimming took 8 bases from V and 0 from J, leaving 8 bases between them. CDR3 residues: CASCRDSYNEQFF. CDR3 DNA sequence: TGTGCCAGCTGCCGGGACTCCTACAATGAGCAGTTCTTC.

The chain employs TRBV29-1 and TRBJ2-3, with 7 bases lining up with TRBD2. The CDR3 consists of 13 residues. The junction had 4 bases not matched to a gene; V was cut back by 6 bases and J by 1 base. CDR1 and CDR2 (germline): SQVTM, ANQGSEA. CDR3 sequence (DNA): TGCAGCGTCGGGGGAGGGGGCACAGATACGCAGTATTTT. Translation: CSVGGGGTDTQYF.

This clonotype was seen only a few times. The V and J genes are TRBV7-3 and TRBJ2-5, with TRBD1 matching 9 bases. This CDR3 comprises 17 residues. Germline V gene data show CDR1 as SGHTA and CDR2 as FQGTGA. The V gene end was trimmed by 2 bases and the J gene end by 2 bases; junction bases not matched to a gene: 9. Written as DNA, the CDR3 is TGTGCCAGCAGCTTAGGGATTTGGGACAGGGAACAAGAGACCCAGTACTTC. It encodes CASSLGIWDREQETQYF.

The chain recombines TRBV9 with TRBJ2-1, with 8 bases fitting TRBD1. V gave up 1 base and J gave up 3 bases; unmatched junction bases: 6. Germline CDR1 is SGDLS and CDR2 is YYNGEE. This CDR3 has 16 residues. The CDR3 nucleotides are TGTGCCAGCAGCGTACCCACCGGGACAGGCTACAATGAGCAGTTCTTC. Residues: CASSVPTGTGYNEQFF. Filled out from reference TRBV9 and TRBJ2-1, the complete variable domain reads DSGVTQTPKHLITATGQRVTLRCSPRSGDLSVYWYQQSLDQGLQFLIQYYNGEERAKGNILERFSAQQFPDLHSELNLSSLELGDSALYFCASSVPTGTGYNEQFFGPGTRLTVL.

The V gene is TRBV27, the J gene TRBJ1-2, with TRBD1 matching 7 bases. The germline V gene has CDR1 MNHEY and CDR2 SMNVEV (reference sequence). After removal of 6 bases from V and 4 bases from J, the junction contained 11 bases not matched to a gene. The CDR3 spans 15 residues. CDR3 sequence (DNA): TGTGCCAGCAGAGTCCCGGACAGGAAGGGCTATGGCTACACCTTC. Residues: CASRVPDRKGYGYTF.

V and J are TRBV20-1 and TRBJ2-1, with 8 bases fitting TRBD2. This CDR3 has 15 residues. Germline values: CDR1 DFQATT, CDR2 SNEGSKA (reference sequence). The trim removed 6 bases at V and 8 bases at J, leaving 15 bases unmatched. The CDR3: CSAPSRGGLIDEQFF. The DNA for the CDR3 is TGCAGTGCCCCCTCCCGGGGGGGGCTAATTGATGAGCAGTTCTTC.

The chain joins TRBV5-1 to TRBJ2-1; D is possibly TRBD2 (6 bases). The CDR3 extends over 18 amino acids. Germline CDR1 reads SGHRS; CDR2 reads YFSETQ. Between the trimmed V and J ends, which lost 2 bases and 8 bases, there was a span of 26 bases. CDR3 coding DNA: TGCGCCAGCAGCTTTGAGTTATCATTCGGGACTCGAGTGCATGAGCAGTTCTTC. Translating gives CASSFELSFGTRVHEQFF.

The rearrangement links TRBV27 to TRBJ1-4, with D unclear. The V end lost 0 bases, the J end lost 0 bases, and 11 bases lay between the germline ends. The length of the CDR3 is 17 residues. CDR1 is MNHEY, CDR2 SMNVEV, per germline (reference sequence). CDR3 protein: CASSLSPTLATNEKLFF. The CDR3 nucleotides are TGTGCCAGCAGTTTATCTCCGACCCTTGCAACTAATGAAAAACTGTTTTTT.

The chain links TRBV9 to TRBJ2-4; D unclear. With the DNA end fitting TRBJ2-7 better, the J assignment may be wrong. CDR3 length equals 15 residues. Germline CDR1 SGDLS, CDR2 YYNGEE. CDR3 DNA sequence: TGTGCCAGCAGCGTAGGACAAGGGTTCCGCTACGAGCAGTACTTC. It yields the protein CASSVGQGFRYEQYF.